This T cell receptor (beta chain) was recorded in a study of Ad26.COV2.S vaccination and SARS-CoV-2 variants. TCRdb's copy holds only in-frame clones and misses some; the assay was immunoSEQ multiplex PCR. The table records some 520,000 clones, 87% of them present only once. As for this clone: Its antigen remains unidentified.

Per the germline V gene, CDR1 is SGHVS and CDR2 is FQNEAQ. Trimming removed 0 bases from V and 13 bases from J, with 18 bases in between. This CDR3 has 14 amino acids. Documented treatment: some 19 received Ad26.COV2.S at low or high dose, single or two shots; roughly five received placebo; per-sample allocation not given. Specimens were obtained on day 63 following the first vaccine or placebo injection. Study conclusions and caveats: Vaccine and placebo groups showed comparable non-spike TCR breadth.

V is TRBV7-8 and J is TRBJ1-2; a possible D gene is TRBD1 (6 bases). The specimen was peripheral blood, collected in a trial of Ad26.COV2.S vaccine versus placebo. The receptor comes from a person between 18 and 65 years old who received the Ad26.COV2.S COVID-19 vaccine or a placebo. The CDR3 protein is CASSLARGGGPRTF. The CDR3 nucleotides read TGTGCCAGCAGCTTAGCCAGGGGTGGAGGTCCCCGCACCTTC.